Listed below are T cell receptor beta chains from one sample, sequenced in a study of blood T cell repertoires in COVID-19. Using immunoSEQ multiplex PCR, the repertoire was profiled, and TCRdb retains in-frame clones only, with some absent. The sample holds more than 400,000 clones, around 87% seen once. Sequencing was performed on PBMCs or T cells enriched from blood (not recorded which). The receptors shown here come from a woman under 30 who had recovered from COVID-19. CDR3s include the opening cysteine and the closing phenylalanine or tryptophan. Each record gives: clone size, CDR3 length, J gene, V gene, D gene, CDR3 protein, CDR3 DNA. D genes are given only for firm matches. Rows may omit the clone size; those that give it use once, few, many or a size class.

. 14 TRBJ2-3 TRBV2 . CASSDIRGTDTQYF TGTGCCAGCAGTGATATCAGGGGTACAGATACGCAGTATTTT
. 15 TRBJ1-5 TRBV2 TRBD1 CASGGGTGADQPQHF TGTGCCAGCGGGGGCGGGACAGGGGCTGATCAGCCCCAGCATTTT
. 15 TRBJ2-1 TRBV28 TRBD2 CASSPPGGGYNEQFF TGTGCCAGCAGTCCCCCGGGCGGGGGGTACAATGAGCAGTTCTTC
. 15 TRBJ1-1 TRBV5-1 . CASSFNSGVNTEAFF TGCGCCAGCAGCTTCAACTCAGGGGTCAACACTGAAGCTTTCTTT
. 11 TRBJ2-1 TRBV12-3/TRBV12-4 . CASTRGYEQFF TGTGCCAGCACCCGGGGATATGAGCAGTTCTTC
. 15 TRBJ2-3 TRBV5-4 TRBD1 CASTPPGTGADTQYF TGTGCCAGCACCCCCCCTGGAACAGGGGCCGATACGCAGTATTTT
. 15 TRBJ2-3 TRBV5-1 . CASSLERLGTDTQYF TGCGCCAGCAGCTTGGAGCGGTTGGGCACAGATACGCAGTATTTT
. 15 TRBJ1-6 TRBV2 . CASSLESSYNSPLHF TGTGCCAGCAGTCTCGAGAGCTCCTATAATTCACCCCTCCACTTT
. 17 TRBJ1-2 TRBV28 TRBD1 CASTLGQGHTTNYGYTF TGTGCCAGCACGCTTGGACAGGGCCATACAACTAACTATGGCTACACCTTC
few 16 TRBJ1-3 TRBV19 . CASSPDRFYSGNTIYF TGTGCCAGTAGTCCAGACAGGTTCTACTCTGGAAACACCATATATTTT
. 15 TRBJ1-3 TRBV19 . CASSINILSGNTIYF TGTGCCAGTAGTATAAATATTCTCTCTGGAAACACCATATATTTT
. 15 TRBJ1-3 TRBV5-1 . CASSLQYTSGNTIYF TGCGCCTCTTCCTTACAGTATACCTCTGGAAACACCATATATTTT
. 11 TRBJ1-1 TRBV7-9 . CASSLDGAAFF TGTGCCAGCAGCTTAGATGGGGCAGCTTTCTTT
. 17 TRBJ1-3 TRBV5-6 . CASSLGPTGNSGNTIYF TGTGCCAGCAGCTTGGGGCCCACAGGGAACTCTGGAAACACCATATATTTT
. 14 TRBJ2-7 TRBV6-5 TRBD2 CASSYVGGDDEQYF TGTGCCAGCAGTTACGTCGGGGGGGACGACGAGCAGTACTTC
. 16 TRBJ1-2 TRBV6-5 TRBD1 CASSYSWTGGNYGYTF TGTGCCAGCAGTTACTCCTGGACAGGGGGCAACTATGGCTACACCTTC
. 15 TRBJ1-2 TRBV9 . CASSAEAGANYGYTF TGTGCCAGCAGCGCGGAGGCAGGAGCTAACTATGGCTACACCTTC
. 15 TRBJ1-3 TRBV10-1 . CASSESRGSGNTIYF TGCGCCAGCAGTGAGTCCCGTGGCTCGGGAAACACCATATATTTT
. 14 TRBJ1-3 TRBV4-1 TRBD1 CASSHPRQGITIYF TGCGCCAGCAGCCACCCGAGACAGGGTATAACTATATATTTT
. 21 TRBJ2-2 TRBV27 TRBD2 CASSLGFAVASGGPNTGELFF TGTGCCAGCAGTTTAGGATTTGCGGTGGCTAGCGGGGGCCCGAACACCGGGGAGCTGTTTTTT
. 15 TRBJ1-1 TRBV15 . CATSRGDDRNTEAFF TGTGCCACCAGCAGAGGTGATGACAGGAACACTGAAGCTTTCTTT
. 15 TRBJ1-1 TRBV6-1 . CASSEAPGRNTEAFF TGTGCCAGCAGTGAAGCCCCGGGGAGAAACACTGAAGCTTTCTTT
. 17 TRBJ2-1 TRBV7-6 . CASSLVERGASYNEQFF TGTGCCAGCAGCTTAGTAGAACGGGGGGCCTCCTACAATGAGCAGTTCTTC
. 15 TRBJ1-2 TRBV11-2 TRBD1 CASSPLTGGNYGYTF TGTGCCAGCAGCCCCCTTACAGGGGGCAACTATGGCTACACCTTC
. 18 TRBJ2-5 TRBV19 . CASSIGPSDLLGGETQYF TGTGCCAGTAGTATTGGGCCTAGCGACCTGCTGGGCGGGGAGACCCAGTACTTC
. 13 TRBJ1-1 TRBV29-1 TRBD1 CSGQQGAWAEAFF TGCAGCGGACAACAGGGGGCTTGGGCTGAAGCTTTCTTT
. 14 TRBJ1-2 TRBV30 . CAWSQEGTDYGYTF TGTGCCTGGAGTCAGGAGGGGACCGACTATGGCTACACCTTC
. 11 TRBJ1-2 TRBV10-1 . CASTAEGGYTF TGCGCCAGCACTGCTGAGGGTGGCTACACCTTC
. 13 TRBJ1-5 TRBV5-6 TRBD1 CASSSGGTGPQHF TGTGCCAGCAGCTCTGGGGGGACAGGGCCCCAGCATTTT
. 15 TRBJ1-2 TRBV5-6 TRBD1 CASSLQGGLNYGYTF TGTGCCAGCAGCTTGCAAGGGGGCCTTAACTATGGCTACACCTTC
. 16 TRBJ1-5 TRBV24-1 TRBD1 CATSDSRQGAGQPQHF TGTGCCACCAGTGATTCACGACAGGGGGCGGGACAGCCCCAGCATTTT
few 16 TRBJ2-1 TRBV30 TRBD2 CAWSDLTSGDYNEQFF TGTGCCTGGAGCGACCTAACTAGCGGGGACTACAATGAGCAGTTCTTC
. 15 TRBJ1-1 TRBV11-2 . CASRKIGGSNTEAFF TGTGCCAGCAGGAAAATAGGGGGATCGAACACTGAAGCTTTCTTT
. 15 TRBJ2-7 TRBV2 . CASSEAWAKLYEQYF TGTGCCAGCAGTGAGGCCTGGGCGAAACTCTACGAGCAGTACTTC
. 13 TRBJ2-5 TRBV5-1 . CASSLAGKETQYF TGCGCCAGCAGCTTGGCGGGTAAAGAGACCCAGTACTTC
. 14 TRBJ1-1 TRBV18 TRBD1 CASSPDRGRTEAFF TGTGCCAGCTCACCGGACAGGGGGCGAACTGAAGCTTTCTTT
. 15 TRBJ1-3 TRBV18 TRBD1 CASSPQQGAGNTIYF TGTGCCAGCTCCCCTCAACAGGGGGCTGGAAACACCATATATTTT
. 13 TRBJ2-7 TRBV7-2 TRBD2 CASSPPGGYEQYF TGTGCCAGCAGCCCCCCGGGAGGGTACGAGCAGTACTTC
. 18 TRBJ2-1 TRBV15 TRBD2 CATSRSPLVAGGINEQFF TGTGCCACCAGCAGATCCCCTTTGGTAGCGGGGGGGATTAATGAGCAGTTCTTC
. 11 TRBJ2-1 TRBV12-5 . CASGPINEQFF TGTGCTAGTGGTCCCATCAATGAGCAGTTCTTC
. 12 TRBJ1-2 TRBV27 TRBD1 CASRTGGNGYTF TGTGCCAGCAGGACAGGGGGGAATGGCTACACCTTC
few 13 TRBJ1-6 TRBV10-2 . CASSAGQLSPLHF TGCGCCAGCAGTGCTGGACAACTGTCCCCCCTCCACTTT
. 14 TRBJ2-2 TRBV30 . CACTLGLGPGELFF TGTGCCTGTACACTAGGATTAGGACCCGGGGAGCTGTTTTTT
. 12 TRBJ1-1 TRBV25-1 . CASSRRGTEAFF TGTGCCAGCTCAAGAAGAGGGACTGAAGCTTTCTTT
once 14 TRBJ2-6 TRBV9 . CASSPISGANVLTF TGTGCCAGCAGTCCTATCTCTGGGGCCAACGTCCTGACTTTC
. 17 TRBJ2-2 TRBV19 . CASSMSIGGLNTGELFF TGTGCCAGTAGTATGTCAATAGGGGGATTGAACACCGGGGAGCTGTTTTTT
. 12 TRBJ1-2 TRBV28 . CASRGRGYGYTF TGTGCCAGCAGAGGTAGGGGCTATGGCTACACCTTC
. 12 TRBJ1-2 TRBV5-6 TRBD1 CASSYRGYGYTF TGTGCCAGCAGCTACAGGGGATATGGCTACACCTTC
. 16 TRBJ1-4 TRBV2 . CASVYRDEATNEKLFF TGTGCCAGCGTATACAGGGATGAAGCAACTAATGAAAAACTGTTTTTT
. 14 TRBJ2-7 TRBV2 TRBD1 CASSPGQGVYEQYF TGTGCCAGCAGCCCGGGACAGGGGGTCTACGAGCAGTACTTC
. 13 TRBJ2-7 TRBV7-9 . CASSLGGPYEQYF TGTGCCAGCAGCTTAGGGGGGCCCTACGAGCAGTACTTC
. 16 TRBJ2-3 TRBV7-8 . CASSPRGTPEADTQYF TGTGCCAGCAGCCCACGAGGGACTCCAGAGGCAGATACGCAGTATTTT
. 16 TRBJ2-2 TRBV7-2 . CASREGRGESTGELFF TGTGCCAGCAGAGAGGGCAGGGGGGAAAGCACCGGGGAGCTGTTTTTT
. 14 TRBJ1-1 TRBV9 . CASSFTPGDTEAFF TGTGCCAGCAGCTTCACCCCGGGGGACACTGAAGCTTTCTTT
. 15 TRBJ1-2 TRBV7-9 . CASSLGFVSHYGYTF TGTGCCAGCAGCTTAGGGTTCGTAAGCCACTATGGCTACACCTTC
few 14 TRBJ2-5 TRBV15 . CATSRNPAGETQYF TGTGCCACCAGCAGAAATCCTGCGGGGGAGACCCAGTACTTC
. 11 TRBJ2-3 TRBV9 . CASSSRDTQYF TGTGCCAGCAGCTCCCGAGATACGCAGTATTTT
. 16 TRBJ1-1 TRBV21-1 . CASSKGYRTGNTEAFF TGTGCCAGCAGCAAGGGGTATAGGACAGGGAACACTGAAGCTTTCTTT
. 11 TRBJ2-7 TRBV20-1 TRBD1 CSAQTGVKQYF TGCAGTGCCCAGACAGGGGTGAAGCAGTACTTC